The next 23 T cell receptor beta chains were all read from a single sample in a study of a mutant IDH1 vaccine in newly diagnosed glioma. The time point: week 11, during vaccination. Vaccine doses each comprised 300 ug of mutant IDH1 20-mer peptide, with topical imiquimod. These receptors' targets are unknown. Data came from immunoSEQ multiplex PCR; TCRdb stores just in-frame clones and leaves some out. Of around 20,000 clones listed, over 85% are singletons. The sample here was PBMCs, taken from a glioma patient whose treatment included an IDH1 peptide vaccine. These receptors all stem from a woman aged 40 to 50 with glioma.

The chain links TRBV7-2 to TRBJ1-1, with D possibly being TRBD1 (5 bases). Trimming removed 5 bases at V and 10 bases at J, with 20 bases between. Germline assignment: CDR1 SGHTA and CDR2 FQGNSA. The CDR3 is made up of 14 amino acids. CDR3 DNA sequence: TGTGCCAGCAGCCCTCAGGGCCCAACTGGGGTAGCTTTCTTT. Its protein is CASSPQGPTGVAFF.

This rearrangement joins TRBV6-1 to TRBJ1-2; no firm D call. The CDR3 is made up of 13 amino acids. Germline values: CDR1 MNHNS, CDR2 SASEGT. The V and J ends lost 0 bases and 6 bases respectively, with 8 bases between them. CDR3 in amino acids: CASSEAYGDGYTF. As DNA, the CDR3 is TGTGCCAGCAGTGAAGCGTATGGGGATGGCTACACCTTC.

V usage is TRBV5-4 and J usage is TRBJ1-2; 9 bases are a match to TRBD1. Germline CDR1 SGHNT, CDR2 YYREEE (reference sequence). The CDR3 consists of 14 residues. The trim removed 3 bases at V and 6 bases at J, leaving 6 bases unmatched. Here the CDR3 reads CASSSGDRAHGYTF. The CDR3 bases are TGTGCCAGCAGCTCGGGGGACAGGGCACATGGCTACACCTTC.

This sequence joins TRBV5-6 and TRBJ2-1; D remains ambiguous. The CDR3 totals 13 residues. The germline V gene has CDR1 SGHDT and CDR2 YYEEEE. V gave up 2 bases and J gave up 3 bases, with 6 bases separating them. In nucleotides, the CDR3 is TGTGCCAGCAGCTTTTACAGCTACAATGAGCAGTTCTTC. This sequence encodes CASSFYSYNEQFF.

Regarding this clone: This same CDR3 is encoded by further DNA sequences in the sample. The chain combines TRBV6-5 with TRBJ1-1; tentative D call: TRBD1 (5 bases). The germline CDR1 and CDR2 sequences are MNHEY and SVGAGI. Trimming cost V 3 bases and J 1 base, with 9 bases left between them. The CDR3 length is 14 residues. In DNA form, the CDR3 reads TGTGCCAGCAGTTATGACAGAGCGAACACTGAAGCTTTCTTT. Protein: CASSYDRANTEAFF.

This chain uses TRBV7-2 with TRBJ2-7; TRBD1 matches 10 bases. The V gene end was trimmed by 5 bases and the J gene end by 7 bases; junction bases not matched to a gene: 11. The germline CDR1 and CDR2 sequences are SGHTA and FQGNSA. The CDR3 consists of 15 residues. This CDR3 reads CASSALGQGTREQYF. The CDR3, as DNA: TGTGCCAGCAGCGCGCTGGGACAGGGGACGAGAGAGCAGTACTTC.

V is TRBV4-1 and J is TRBJ2-7, with unresolved D. Trimming shortened V by 0 bases and J by 4 bases, and 16 bases separated the two germline ends. This CDR3 has 16 residues. Per germline, CDR1 MGHRA and CDR2 YSYEKL. The CDR3 coding sequence is TGCGCCAGCAGCCAAGATCGGACCTCCGGCAGTTACGAGCAGTACTTC. Translation gives CASSQDRTSGSYEQYF.

The V and J genes are TRBV6-1 and TRBJ1-6; D not resolved. Between the trimmed V and J ends, which lost 3 bases and 4 bases, there was a span of 7 bases. Germline V gene lookup returns CDR1 MNHNS and CDR2 SASEGT. This CDR3 is built from 14 residues. For the CDR3, the DNA is TGTGCCAGCAGTGACGAACGGTATAATTCACCCCTCCACTTT. Amino acids: CASSDERYNSPLHF.

V is TRBV2 and J is TRBJ1-5, with D uncertain. Germline CDR1 and CDR2: SNHLY and FYNNEI. The CDR3 consists of 14 residues. V lost 4 bases, J lost 2 bases, and 9 bases lay in between. The CDR3 nucleotides are TGTGCCAGCAGTGTTGCCGTGGGCAATCAGCCCCAGCATTTT. Translated: CASSVAVGNQPQHF.

The rearrangement joins TRBV5-1 to TRBJ1-2, with 7 positions matching TRBD1. V trimming: 7 bases; J trimming: 0 bases; junction bases outside the gene matches: 15. From germline, CDR1 is SGHRS and CDR2 YFSETQ. The CDR3 is 17 residues long. The CDR3 here is CASQPRTGRSANYGYTF. The CDR3 DNA reads TGCGCCAGCCAGCCACGGACAGGTCGATCTGCTAACTATGGCTACACCTTC.

V and J are TRBV29-1 and TRBJ1-4; 8 bases map to TRBD1. Germline CDR1 is SQVTM and CDR2 is ANQGSEA. Losses at the gene ends were 0 bases for V and 7 bases for J; bases not matched to a gene: 4. The CDR3 length is 14 residues. The CDR3 DNA is TGCAGCGTTGAAGAAGGGACAGGAGGTGAAAAACTGTTTTTT. The encoded protein is CSVEEGTGGEKLFF.

The rearrangement uses TRBV30 and TRBJ1-5; 8 bases are shared with TRBD1. Germline CDR1 and CDR2: GTSNPN and SVGIG (reference sequence). J was trimmed by 5 bases and V by 4 bases; bases with no gene match: 7. The CDR3 spans 14 residues. CDR3 nucleotide sequence: TGTGCCTGGAATCCTACGACAGGGGATCAGCCCCAGCATTTT. Protein: CAWNPTTGDQPQHF.

The chain is built from TRBV19 and TRBJ1-1; 7 nucleotides align to TRBD1. In germline, CDR1 is LNHDA, CDR2 SQIVND (reference sequence). Trimming cost V 3 bases and J 1 base; bases outside gene matches: 8. This CDR3 has 16 amino acids. The CDR3 coding sequence is TGTGCCAGTAGTATCAATCGACAGGGTAGGAACACTGAAGCTTTCTTT. This codes for CASSINRQGRNTEAFF.

This clone was observed a single time. V usage is TRBV2 and J usage is TRBJ1-5, with D perhaps matching TRBD1 (6 bases). Trimming pared 9 bases from V and 9 bases from J, leaving 15 bases between. The CDR3 is made up of 12 amino acids. CDR1 is SNHLY and CDR2 is FYNNEI in the germline V gene. Here the CDR3 reads CARGAGAGPQHF. The CDR3 DNA reads as TGTGCCAGAGGGGCAGGGGCGGGGCCCCAGCATTTT.

This sequence joins TRBV6-4 and TRBJ2-6; D not certain. The CDR3 spans 15 residues. V was cut by 3 bases and J by 1 base, with 7 bases left in between. Germline V CDR1 and CDR2: MRHNA, SNTAGT. CDR3 bases: TGTGCCAGCAGTGAGCAGGAGTCTGGGGCCAACGTCCTGACTTTC. Its translation: CASSEQESGANVLTF.

The chain links TRBV5-1 to TRBJ2-3; D possibly uses TRBD1 or TRBD2 (6 bases each). The ends were cut back, 0 bases at V and 4 bases at J, with 18 bases in the middle. Germline loops: CDR1 SGHRS, CDR2 YFSETQ. This CDR3 spans 17 amino acids. CDR3 sequence (DNA): TGCGCCAGCAGCTTGGCTTCCTGGGCAGGGGAGGCAGATACGCAGTATTTT. Translation: CASSLASWAGEADTQYF.

The V call is TRBV5-1, the J call TRBJ1-3, with D possibly TRBD1 on 6 matching bases. V shed 4 bases and J shed 2 bases, with 16 bases lying between them. Per the germline V gene, CDR1 is SGHRS and CDR2 is YFSETQ. CDR3 length: 16 amino acids. In DNA, the CDR3 is TGCGCCAGCAGCCCCTCACAGGGAGGCCCTGGAAACACCATATATTTT. It specifies CASSPSQGGPGNTIYF.

The genes are TRBV29-1 and TRBJ2-3, with D perhaps TRBD2 (5 bases). The CDR3 length is 15 residues. V lost 5 bases and J 4 bases, leaving 19 bases between the germline ends. Germline lookup yields CDR1 SQVTM and CDR2 ANQGSEA. Here the CDR3 reads CSVPRGIESPDTQYF. CDR3 bases: TGCAGCGTTCCAAGAGGGATAGAGTCCCCAGATACGCAGTATTTT.

This chain connects TRBV2 to TRBJ1-6, with TRBD1 matching over 7 bases. The germline V gene has CDR1 SNHLY and CDR2 FYNNEI. There are 14 residues in the CDR3. The trim removed 6 bases at V and 8 bases at J, leaving 7 bases unmatched. CDR3 DNA: TGTGCCAGCAGAGACAGGGCCGTGTATTCACCCCTCCACTTT. This gives the protein CASRDRAVYSPLHF.

The chain carries TRBV5-5 and TRBJ1-5; D is uncertain. CDR1 is SGHKS and CDR2 is YYEKEE in the germline V gene (reference sequence). V shed 0 bases and J shed 0 bases, with 1 base lying between them. This CDR3 contains 13 residues. The CDR3 sequence is CASSLDSNQPQHF. The CDR3 coding sequence is TGTGCCAGCAGCTTGGATAGCAATCAGCCCCAGCATTTT.

The chain couples TRBV6-5 to TRBJ1-2; 8 nucleotides align to TRBD1. Germline lookup yields CDR1 MNHEY and CDR2 SVGAGI. There are 14 residues in the CDR3. Germline trimming cut 9 bases from V and 4 bases from J; bases unmatched to any gene: 10. CDR3 in DNA: TGTGCCAGTCACCGGACAGGGAAGGCCTATGGCTACACCTTC. This codes for CASHRTGKAYGYTF.

This chain connects TRBV30 to TRBJ1-2; TRBD1 aligns across 8 bases. This CDR3 contains 14 residues. Trimming at V came to 2 bases and at J to 4 bases, leaving 6 bases not matched to a gene. In germline, CDR1 is GTSNPN, CDR2 SVGIG (reference sequence). The chain's CDR3 is CAWSIQGVAYGYTF. The DNA of the CDR3 is TGTGCCTGGAGTATACAGGGGGTTGCCTATGGCTACACCTTC.

The rearrangement joins TRBV2 to TRBJ2-6, with 7 positions matching TRBD1. The CDR3 runs 13 residues. CDR1 is SNHLY and CDR2 is FYNNEI in the germline V gene. J was trimmed by 12 bases and V by 4 bases; bases with no gene match: 6. The CDR3 sequence: CASSATGPTVLTF. The CDR3 coding sequence is TGTGCCAGCAGTGCGACAGGGCCCACCGTCCTGACTTTC.